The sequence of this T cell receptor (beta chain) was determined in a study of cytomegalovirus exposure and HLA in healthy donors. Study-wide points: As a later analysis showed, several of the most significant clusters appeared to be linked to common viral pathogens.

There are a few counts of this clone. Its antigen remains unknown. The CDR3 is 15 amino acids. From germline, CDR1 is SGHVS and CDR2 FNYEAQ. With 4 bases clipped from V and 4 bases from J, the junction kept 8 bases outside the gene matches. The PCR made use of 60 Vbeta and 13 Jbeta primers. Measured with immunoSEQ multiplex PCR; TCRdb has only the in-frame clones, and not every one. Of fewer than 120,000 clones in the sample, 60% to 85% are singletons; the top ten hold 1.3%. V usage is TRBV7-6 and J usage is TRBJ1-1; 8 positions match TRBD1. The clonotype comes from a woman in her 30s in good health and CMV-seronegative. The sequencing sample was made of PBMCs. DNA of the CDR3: TGTGCCAGCAGCTCCCACAGGGGGATGGGCACTGAAGCTTTCTTT. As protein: CASSSHRGMGTEAFF.